This T cell receptor beta chain was sequenced during a study of CD8 T cells in Susac syndrome. At the level of the study: There were Susac syndrome patients who were therapy-naive at blood draw, others on corticosteroids, and others on intravenous immunoglobulin alone. Study outcomes and limitations: Clonal expansion of CD8+ cells in Susac peaked in TEMRA cells (and in active patients).

Roughly 0.45 to 1 ug RNA was reverse transcribed with random hexamers. MiXCR, run by TCRdb on the immunoSEQ multiplex PCR reads, gives a single entry per CDR3 protein. The sample records 200,000 or so distinct CDR3 sequences, more than 85% being singletons. CDR1 PRHDT and CDR2 FYEKMQ come from the germline V gene (reference sequence). V lost 7 bases, J lost 6 bases, and 7 bases lay in between. The CDR3 extends over 12 amino acids. With respect to this clonotype: As yet, its antigen is unknown.

This sequence joins TRBV13 and TRBJ1-6, with D possibly TRBD1 on 6 matching bases. Sequenced: CD8+ T cells from PBMCs. The clonotype comes from a human donor with Susac syndrome. For the CDR3, the DNA is TGTGCCAGCAAGGACAGTAATTCACCCCTCCACTTT. It yields the protein CASKDSNSPLHF.